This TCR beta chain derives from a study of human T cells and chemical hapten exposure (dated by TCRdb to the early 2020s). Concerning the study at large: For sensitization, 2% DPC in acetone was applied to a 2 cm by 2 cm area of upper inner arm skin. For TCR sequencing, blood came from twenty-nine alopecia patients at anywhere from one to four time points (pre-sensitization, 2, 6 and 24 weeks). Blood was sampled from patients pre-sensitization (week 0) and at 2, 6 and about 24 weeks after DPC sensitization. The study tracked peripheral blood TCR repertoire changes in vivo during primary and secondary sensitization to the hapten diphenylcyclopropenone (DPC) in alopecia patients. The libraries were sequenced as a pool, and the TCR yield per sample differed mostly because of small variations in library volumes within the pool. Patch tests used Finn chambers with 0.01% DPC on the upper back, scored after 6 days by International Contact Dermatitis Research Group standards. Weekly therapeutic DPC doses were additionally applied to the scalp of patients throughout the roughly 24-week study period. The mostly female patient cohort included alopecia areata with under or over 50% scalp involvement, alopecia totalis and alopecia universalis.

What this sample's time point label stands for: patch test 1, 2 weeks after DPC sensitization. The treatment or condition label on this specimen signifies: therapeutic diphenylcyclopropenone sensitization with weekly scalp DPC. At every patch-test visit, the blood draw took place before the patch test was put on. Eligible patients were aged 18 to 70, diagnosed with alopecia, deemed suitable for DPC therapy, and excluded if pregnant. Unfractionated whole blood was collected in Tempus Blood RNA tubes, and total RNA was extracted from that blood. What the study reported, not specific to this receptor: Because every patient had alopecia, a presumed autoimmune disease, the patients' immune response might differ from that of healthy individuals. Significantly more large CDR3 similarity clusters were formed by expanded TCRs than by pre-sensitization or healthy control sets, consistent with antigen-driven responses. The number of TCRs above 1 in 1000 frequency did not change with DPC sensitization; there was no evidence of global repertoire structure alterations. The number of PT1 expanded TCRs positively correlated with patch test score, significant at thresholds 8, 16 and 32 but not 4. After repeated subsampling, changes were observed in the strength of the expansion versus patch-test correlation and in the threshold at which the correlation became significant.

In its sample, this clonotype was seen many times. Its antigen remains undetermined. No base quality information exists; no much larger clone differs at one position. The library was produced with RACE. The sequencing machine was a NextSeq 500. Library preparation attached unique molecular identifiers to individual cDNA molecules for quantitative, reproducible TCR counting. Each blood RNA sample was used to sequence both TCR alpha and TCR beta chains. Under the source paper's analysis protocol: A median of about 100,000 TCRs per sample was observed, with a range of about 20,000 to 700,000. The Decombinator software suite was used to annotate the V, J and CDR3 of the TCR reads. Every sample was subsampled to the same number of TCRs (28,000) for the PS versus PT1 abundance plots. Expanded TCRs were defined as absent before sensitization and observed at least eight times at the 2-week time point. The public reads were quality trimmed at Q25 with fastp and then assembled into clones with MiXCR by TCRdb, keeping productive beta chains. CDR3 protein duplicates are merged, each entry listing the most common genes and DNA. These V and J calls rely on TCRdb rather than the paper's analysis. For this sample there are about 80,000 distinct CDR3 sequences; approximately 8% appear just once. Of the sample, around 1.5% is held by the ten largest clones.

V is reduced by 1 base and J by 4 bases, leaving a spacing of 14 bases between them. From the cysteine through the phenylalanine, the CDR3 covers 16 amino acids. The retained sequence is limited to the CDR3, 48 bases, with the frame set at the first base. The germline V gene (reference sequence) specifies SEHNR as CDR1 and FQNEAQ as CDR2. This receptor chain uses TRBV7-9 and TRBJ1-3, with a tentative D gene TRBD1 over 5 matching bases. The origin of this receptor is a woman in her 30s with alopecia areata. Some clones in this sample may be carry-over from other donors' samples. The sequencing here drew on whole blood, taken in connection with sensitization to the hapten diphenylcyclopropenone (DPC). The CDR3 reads CASSLVAGVDGNTIYF. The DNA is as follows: TGTGCCAGCAGCTTAGTTGCGGGGGTCGACGGAAACACCATATATTTT. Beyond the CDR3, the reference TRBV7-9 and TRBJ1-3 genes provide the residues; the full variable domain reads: DTGVSQNPRHKITKRGQNVTFRCDPISEHNRLYWYRQTLGQGPEFLTYFQNEAQLEKSRLLSDRFSAERPKGSFSTLEIQRTEQGDSAMYLCASSLVAGVDGNTIYFGEGSWLTVV.